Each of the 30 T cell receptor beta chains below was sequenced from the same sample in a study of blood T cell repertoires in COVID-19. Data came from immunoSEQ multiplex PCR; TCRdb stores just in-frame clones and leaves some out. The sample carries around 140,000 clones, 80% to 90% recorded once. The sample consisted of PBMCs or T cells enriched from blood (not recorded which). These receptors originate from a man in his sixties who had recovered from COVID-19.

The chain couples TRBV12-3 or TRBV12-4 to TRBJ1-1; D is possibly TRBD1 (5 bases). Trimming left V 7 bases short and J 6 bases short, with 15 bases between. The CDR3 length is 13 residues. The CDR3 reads CASNLGGIPEAFF. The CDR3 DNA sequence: TGTGCCAGCAACCTGGGGGGGATCCCTGAAGCTTTCTTT.

The CDR3 is CASSIQTGSYEQYF. CDR3 bases: TGTGCCAGCAGCATCCAGACAGGCTCCTACGAGCAGTACTTC. V and J are TRBV7-2 and TRBJ2-7; tentatively, D is TRBD1 (6 bases). The CDR3 spans 14 residues. The V gene lost 5 bases and the J gene lost 0 bases, with 11 bases spanning the gap. The germline V gene has CDR1 SGHTA and CDR2 FQGNSA.

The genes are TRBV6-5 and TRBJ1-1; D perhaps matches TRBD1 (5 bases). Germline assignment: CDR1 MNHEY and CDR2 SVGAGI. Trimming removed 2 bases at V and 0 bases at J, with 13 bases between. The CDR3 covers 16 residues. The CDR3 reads CASSYVQAFMNTEAFF. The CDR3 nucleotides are TGTGCCAGCAGTTACGTACAGGCCTTCATGAACACTGAAGCTTTCTTT.

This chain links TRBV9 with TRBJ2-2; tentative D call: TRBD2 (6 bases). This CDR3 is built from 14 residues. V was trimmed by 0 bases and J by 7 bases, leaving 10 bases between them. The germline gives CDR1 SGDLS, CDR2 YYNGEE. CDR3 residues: CASSVVSGGGELFF. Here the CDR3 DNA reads TGTGCCAGCAGCGTAGTTAGCGGCGGCGGGGAGCTGTTTTTT.

The CDR3, as DNA: TGTGCCAGCAGTGAATGGCTAGCGGGAGGGATGGATACGCAGTATTTT. Its translation is CASSEWLAGGMDTQYF. The gene calls are TRBV6-4 and TRBJ2-3; 12 bases agree with TRBD2. Losses at the gene ends were 3 bases for V and 6 bases for J; bases not matched to a gene: 7. The length of the CDR3 is 16 residues. The germline V gene encodes CDR1 MRHNA and CDR2 SNTAGT.

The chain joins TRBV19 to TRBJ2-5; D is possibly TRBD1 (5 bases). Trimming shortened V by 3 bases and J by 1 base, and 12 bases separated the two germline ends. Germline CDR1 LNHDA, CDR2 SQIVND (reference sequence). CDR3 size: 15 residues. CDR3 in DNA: TGTGCCAGTAGTATGGCAGGGATTGTCCAAGAGACCCAGTACTTC. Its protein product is CASSMAGIVQETQYF.

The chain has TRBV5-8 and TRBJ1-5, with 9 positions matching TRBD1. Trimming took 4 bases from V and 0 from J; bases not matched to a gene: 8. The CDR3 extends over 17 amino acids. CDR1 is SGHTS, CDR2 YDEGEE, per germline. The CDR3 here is CASSRPGQGHSNQPQHF. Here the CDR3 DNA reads TGTGCCAGCAGCCGACCGGGACAGGGACATAGCAATCAGCCCCAGCATTTT.

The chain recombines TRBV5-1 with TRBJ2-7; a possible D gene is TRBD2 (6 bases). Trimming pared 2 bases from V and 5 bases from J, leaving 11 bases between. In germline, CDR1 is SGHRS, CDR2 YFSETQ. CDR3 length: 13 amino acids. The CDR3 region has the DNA TGCGCCAGCAGCTTCCGGGGGACTGACGAGCAGTACTTC. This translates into CASSFRGTDEQYF.

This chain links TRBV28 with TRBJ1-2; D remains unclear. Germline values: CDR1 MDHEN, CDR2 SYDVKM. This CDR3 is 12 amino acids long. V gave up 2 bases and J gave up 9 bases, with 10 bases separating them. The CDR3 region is CASSLRPGRYTF. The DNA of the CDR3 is TGTGCCAGCAGTTTACGGCCAGGCCGCTACACCTTC.

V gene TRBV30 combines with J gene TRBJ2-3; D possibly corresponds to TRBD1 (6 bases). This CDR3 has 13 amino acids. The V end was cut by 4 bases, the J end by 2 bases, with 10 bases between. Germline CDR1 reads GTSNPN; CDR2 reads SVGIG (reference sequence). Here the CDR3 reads CAWMGAPTDTQYF. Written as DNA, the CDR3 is TGTGCCTGGATGGGGGCCCCCACAGATACGCAGTATTTT.

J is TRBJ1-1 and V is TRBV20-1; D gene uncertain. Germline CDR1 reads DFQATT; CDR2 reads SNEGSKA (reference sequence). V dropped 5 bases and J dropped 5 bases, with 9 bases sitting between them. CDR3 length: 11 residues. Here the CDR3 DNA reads TGCAGTGCTGCGAGGGTTACTGAAGCTTTCTTT. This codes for CSAARVTEAFF.

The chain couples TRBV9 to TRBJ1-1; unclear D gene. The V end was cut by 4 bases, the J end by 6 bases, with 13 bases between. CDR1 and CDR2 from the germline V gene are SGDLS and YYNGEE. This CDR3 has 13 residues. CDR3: CASSPTTTPEAFF. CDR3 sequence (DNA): TGTGCCAGCAGCCCGACAACCACACCTGAAGCTTTCTTT.

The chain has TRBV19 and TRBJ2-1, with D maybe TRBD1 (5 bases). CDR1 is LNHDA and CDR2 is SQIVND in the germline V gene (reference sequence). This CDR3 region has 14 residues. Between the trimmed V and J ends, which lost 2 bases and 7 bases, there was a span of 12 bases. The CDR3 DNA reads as TGTGCCAGTAGTATAAGGGTTGGGGCAAATGAGCAGTTCTTC. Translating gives CASSIRVGANEQFF.

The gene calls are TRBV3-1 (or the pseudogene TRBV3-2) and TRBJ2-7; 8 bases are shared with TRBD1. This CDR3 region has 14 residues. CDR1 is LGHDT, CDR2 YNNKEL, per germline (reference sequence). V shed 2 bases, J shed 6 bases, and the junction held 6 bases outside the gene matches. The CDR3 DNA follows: TGTGCCAGCAGCCAACCCGGACAGGGCGGCGAGCAGTACTTC. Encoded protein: CASSQPGQGGEQYF.

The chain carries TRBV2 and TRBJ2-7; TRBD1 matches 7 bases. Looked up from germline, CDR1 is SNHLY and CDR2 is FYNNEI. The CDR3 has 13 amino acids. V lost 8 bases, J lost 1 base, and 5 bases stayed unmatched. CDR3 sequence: CASVKQGSYEQYF. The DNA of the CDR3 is TGTGCCAGCGTTAAACAGGGGTCCTACGAGCAGTACTTC.

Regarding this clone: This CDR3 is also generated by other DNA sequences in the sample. Here the CDR3 reads CASSLQGNQPQHF. The CDR3, as DNA: TGTGCCAGCAGCCTCCAGGGCAATCAGCCCCAGCATTTT. The V gene is TRBV7-8, the J gene TRBJ1-5, with D unclear. Trimming cost V 5 bases and J 2 bases, with 7 bases left between them. The CDR3 covers 13 residues. CDR1 is SGHVS and CDR2 is FQNEAQ in the germline V gene.

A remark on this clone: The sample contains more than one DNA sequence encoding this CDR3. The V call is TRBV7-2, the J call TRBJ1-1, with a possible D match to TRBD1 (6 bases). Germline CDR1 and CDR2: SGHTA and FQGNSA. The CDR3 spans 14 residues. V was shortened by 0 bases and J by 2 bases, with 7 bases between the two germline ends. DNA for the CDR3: TGTGCCAGCAGCTTAGCCAGGGGAAACACTGAAGCTTTCTTT. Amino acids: CASSLARGNTEAFF. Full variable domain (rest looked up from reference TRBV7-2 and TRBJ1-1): GAGVSQSPSNKVTEKGKDVELRCDPISGHTALYWYRQSLGQGLEFLIYFQGNSAPDKSGLPSDRFSAERTGGSVSTLTIQRTQQEDSAVYLCASSLARGNTEAFFGQGTRLTVV.

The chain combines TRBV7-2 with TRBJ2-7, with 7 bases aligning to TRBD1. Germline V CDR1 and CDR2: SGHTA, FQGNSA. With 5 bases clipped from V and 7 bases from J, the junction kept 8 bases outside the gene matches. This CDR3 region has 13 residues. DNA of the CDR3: TGTGCCAGCAGCAAGACAGGGCACTGGGAGCAGTACTTC. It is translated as CASSKTGHWEQYF.

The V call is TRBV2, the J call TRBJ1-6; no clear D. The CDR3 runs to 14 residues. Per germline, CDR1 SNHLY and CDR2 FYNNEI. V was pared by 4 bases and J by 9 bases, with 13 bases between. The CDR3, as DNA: TGTGCCAGCAGTGGTCTGGCAGGTATTTCACCCCTCCACTTT. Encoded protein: CASSGLAGISPLHF.

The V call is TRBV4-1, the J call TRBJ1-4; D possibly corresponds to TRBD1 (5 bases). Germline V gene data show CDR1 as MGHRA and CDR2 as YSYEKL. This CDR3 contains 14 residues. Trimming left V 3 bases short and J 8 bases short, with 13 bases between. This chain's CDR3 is CASSHGGGAEKLFF. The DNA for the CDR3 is TGCGCCAGCAGCCACGGGGGGGGTGCCGAAAAACTGTTTTTT.

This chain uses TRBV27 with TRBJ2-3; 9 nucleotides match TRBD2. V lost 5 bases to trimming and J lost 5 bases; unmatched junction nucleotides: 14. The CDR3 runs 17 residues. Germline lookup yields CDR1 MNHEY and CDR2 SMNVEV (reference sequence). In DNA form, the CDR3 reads TGTGCCAGCAGTCCTCGGACTAGCGCTTCTGGGGTAGATACGCAGTATTTT. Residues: CASSPRTSASGVDTQYF.

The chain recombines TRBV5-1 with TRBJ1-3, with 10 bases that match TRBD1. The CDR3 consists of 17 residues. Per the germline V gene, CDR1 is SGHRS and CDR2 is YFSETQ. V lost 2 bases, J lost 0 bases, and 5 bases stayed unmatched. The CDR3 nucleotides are TGCGCCAGCAGCTTTACGGGACAGGGGCCCTCTGGAAACACCATATATTTT. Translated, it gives CASSFTGQGPSGNTIYF.

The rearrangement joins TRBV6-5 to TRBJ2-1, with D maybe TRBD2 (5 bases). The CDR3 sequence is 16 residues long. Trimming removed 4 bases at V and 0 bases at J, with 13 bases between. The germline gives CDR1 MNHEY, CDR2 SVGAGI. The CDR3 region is CASSFRTGSSYNEQFF. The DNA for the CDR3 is TGTGCCAGCAGTTTCCGGACGGGAAGCTCCTACAATGAGCAGTTCTTC.

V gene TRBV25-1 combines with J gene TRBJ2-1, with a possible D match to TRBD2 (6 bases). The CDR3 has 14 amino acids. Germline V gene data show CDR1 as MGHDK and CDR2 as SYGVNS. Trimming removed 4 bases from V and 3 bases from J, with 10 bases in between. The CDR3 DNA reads TGTGCCAGCAGTGTCGGGGGAAACTACAATGAGCAGTTCTTC. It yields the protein CASSVGGNYNEQFF.

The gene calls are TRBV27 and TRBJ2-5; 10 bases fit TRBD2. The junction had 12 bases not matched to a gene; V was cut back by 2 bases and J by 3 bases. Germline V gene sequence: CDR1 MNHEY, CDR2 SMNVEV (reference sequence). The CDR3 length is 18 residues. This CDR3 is CASSLRGSTSGEKETQYF. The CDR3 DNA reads TGTGCCAGCAGTTTAAGGGGATCCACTAGCGGGGAAAAAGAGACCCAGTACTTC.

The CDR3 here is CASSLGQENTEAFF. Here the CDR3 DNA reads TGTGCCAGCTCACTCGGACAAGAGAACACTGAAGCTTTCTTT. V gene TRBV18 combines with J gene TRBJ1-1; tentatively, D is TRBD1 (5 bases). This CDR3 contains 14 residues. Deletions cut 4 bases from V and 1 base from J, with 10 bases between. Germline loops: CDR1 KGHSH, CDR2 LQKENI.

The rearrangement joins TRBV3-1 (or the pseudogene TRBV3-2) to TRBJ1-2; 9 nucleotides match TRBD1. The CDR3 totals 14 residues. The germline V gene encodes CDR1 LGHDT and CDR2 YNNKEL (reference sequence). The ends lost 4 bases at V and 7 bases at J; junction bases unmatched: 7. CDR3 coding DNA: TGTGCCAGCAGCCGTGGACAGGGGAAAATTGGCTACACCTTC. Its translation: CASSRGQGKIGYTF.

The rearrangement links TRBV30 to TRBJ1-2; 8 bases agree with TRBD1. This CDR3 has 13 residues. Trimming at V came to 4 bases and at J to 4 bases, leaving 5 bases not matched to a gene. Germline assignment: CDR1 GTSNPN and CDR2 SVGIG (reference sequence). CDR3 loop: CAWNGQGVYGYTF. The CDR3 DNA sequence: TGTGCCTGGAATGGACAGGGAGTCTATGGCTACACCTTC.

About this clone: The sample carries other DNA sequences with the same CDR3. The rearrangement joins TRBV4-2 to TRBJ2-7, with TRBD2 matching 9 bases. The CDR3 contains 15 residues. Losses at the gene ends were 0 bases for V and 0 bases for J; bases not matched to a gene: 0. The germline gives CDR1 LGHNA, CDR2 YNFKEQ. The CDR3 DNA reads TGTGCCAGCAGCCAAGAACTAGCGGGCTCCTACGAGCAGTACTTC. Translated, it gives CASSQELAGSYEQYF.

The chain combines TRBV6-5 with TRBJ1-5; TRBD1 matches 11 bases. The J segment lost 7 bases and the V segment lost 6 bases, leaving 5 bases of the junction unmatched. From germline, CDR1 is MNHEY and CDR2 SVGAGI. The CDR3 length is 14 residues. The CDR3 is CASSGQGAGQPQHF. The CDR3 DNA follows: TGTGCCAGCAGCGGACAGGGGGCGGGGCAGCCCCAGCATTTT.